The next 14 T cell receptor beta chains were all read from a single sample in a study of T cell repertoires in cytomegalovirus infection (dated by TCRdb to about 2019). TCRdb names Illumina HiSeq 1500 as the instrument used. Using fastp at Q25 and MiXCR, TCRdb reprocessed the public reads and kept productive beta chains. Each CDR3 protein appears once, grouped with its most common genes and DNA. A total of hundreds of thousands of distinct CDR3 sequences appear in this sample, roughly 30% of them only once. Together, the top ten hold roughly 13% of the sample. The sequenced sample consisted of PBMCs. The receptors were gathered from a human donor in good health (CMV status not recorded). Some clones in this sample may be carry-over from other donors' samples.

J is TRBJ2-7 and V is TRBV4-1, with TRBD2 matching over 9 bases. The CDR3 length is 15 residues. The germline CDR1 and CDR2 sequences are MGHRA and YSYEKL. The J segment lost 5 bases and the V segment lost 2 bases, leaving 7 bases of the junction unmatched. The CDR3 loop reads CASSQTPSGVNEQYF. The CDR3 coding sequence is TGCGCCAGCAGCCAAACCCCTAGCGGGGTCAACGAGCAGTACTTC.

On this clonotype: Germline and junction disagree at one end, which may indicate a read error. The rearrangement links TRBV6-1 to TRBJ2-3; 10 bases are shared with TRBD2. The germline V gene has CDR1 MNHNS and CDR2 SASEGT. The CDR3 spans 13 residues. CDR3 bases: TGTGCCAGCAGTGAACCGCCGGGACTAGCGCATTATTTT. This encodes CASSEPPGLAHYF.

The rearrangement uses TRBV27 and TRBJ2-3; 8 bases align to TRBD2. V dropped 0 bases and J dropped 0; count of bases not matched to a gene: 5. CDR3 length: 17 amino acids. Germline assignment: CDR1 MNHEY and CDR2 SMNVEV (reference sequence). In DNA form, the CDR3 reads TGTGCCAGCAGTTTATCTTTCCAGCGGGGGAGCACAGATACGCAGTATTTT. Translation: CASSLSFQRGSTDTQYF.

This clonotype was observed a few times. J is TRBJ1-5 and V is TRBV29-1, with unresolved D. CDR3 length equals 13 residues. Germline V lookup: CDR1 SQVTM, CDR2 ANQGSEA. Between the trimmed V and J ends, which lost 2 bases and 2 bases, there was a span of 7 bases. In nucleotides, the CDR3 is TGCAGCGTTGAAACCGGGGGCAATCAGCCCCAGCATTTT. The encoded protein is CSVETGGNQPQHF. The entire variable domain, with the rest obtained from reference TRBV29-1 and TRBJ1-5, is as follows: SAVISQKPSRDICQRGTSLTIQCQVDSQVTMMFWYRQQPGQSLTLIATANQGSEATYESGFVIDKFPISRPNLTFSTLTVSNMSPEDSSIYLCSVETGGNQPQHFGDGTRLSIL.

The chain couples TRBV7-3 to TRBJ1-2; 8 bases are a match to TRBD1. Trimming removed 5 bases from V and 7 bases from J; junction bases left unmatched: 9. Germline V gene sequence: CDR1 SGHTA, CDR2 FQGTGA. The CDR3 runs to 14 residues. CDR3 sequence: CASSTGQGYAGYTF. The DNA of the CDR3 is TGTGCCAGCAGCACCGGACAGGGATACGCTGGCTACACCTTC.

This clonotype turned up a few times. The CDR3 spells CASRTTGTTDTQYF. CDR3 DNA: TGTGCCAGCAGGACTACCGGGACAACAGATACGCAGTATTTT. V gene TRBV2 combines with J gene TRBJ2-3; TRBD1 is a possible D gene (6 bases). Germline V gene data show CDR1 as SNHLY and CDR2 as FYNNEI. V was clipped by 6 bases and J by 3 bases, with 13 bases between them. The CDR3 is 14 residues long. Based on the CDR3 plus reference TRBV2 and TRBJ2-3, the full variable domain is EPEVTQTPSHQVTQMGQEVILRCVPISNHLYFYWYRQILGQKVEFLVSFYNNEISEKSEIFDDQFSVERPDGSNFTLKIRSTKLEDSAMYFCASRTTGTTDTQYFGPGTRLTVL.

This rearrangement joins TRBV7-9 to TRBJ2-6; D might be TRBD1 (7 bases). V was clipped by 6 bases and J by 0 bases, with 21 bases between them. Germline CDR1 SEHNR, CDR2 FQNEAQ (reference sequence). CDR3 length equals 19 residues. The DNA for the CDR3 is TGTGCCAGCAGAAAGGGGGGAGGACAGGCGATCTCTGGGGCCAACGTCCTGACTTTC. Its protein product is CASRKGGGQAISGANVLTF. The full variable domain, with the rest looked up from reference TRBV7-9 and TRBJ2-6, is DTGVSQNPRHKITKRGQNVTFRCDPISEHNRLYWYRQTLGQGPEFLTYFQNEAQLEKSRLLSDRFSAERPKGSFSTLEIQRTEQGDSAMYLCASRKGGGQAISGANVLTFGAGSRLTVL.

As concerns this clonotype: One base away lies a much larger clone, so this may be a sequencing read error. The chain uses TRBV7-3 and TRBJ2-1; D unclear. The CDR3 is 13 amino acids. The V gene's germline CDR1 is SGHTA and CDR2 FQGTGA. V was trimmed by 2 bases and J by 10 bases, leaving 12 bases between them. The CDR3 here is CASSLDRVKEQFF. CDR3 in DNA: TGTGCCAGCAGCTTAGACCGGGTCAAGGAGCAGTTCTTC. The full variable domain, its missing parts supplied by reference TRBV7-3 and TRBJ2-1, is GAGVSQTPSNKVTEKGKYVELRCDPISGHTALYWYRQSLGQGPEFLIYFQGTGAADDSGLPNDRFFAVRPEGSVSTLKIQRTERGDSAVYLCASSLDRVKEQFFGPGTRLTVL.

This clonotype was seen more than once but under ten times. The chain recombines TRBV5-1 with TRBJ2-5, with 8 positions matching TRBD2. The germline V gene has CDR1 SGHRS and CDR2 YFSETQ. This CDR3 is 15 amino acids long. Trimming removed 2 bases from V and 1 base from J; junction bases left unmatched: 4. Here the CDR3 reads CASSLAGARQETQYF. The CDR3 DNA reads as TGCGCCAGCAGCTTAGCGGGGGCCCGCCAAGAGACCCAGTACTTC.

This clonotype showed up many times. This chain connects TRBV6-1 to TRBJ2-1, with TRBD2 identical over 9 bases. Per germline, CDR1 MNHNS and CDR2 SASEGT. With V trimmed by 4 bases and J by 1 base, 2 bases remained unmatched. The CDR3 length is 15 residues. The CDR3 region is CASSALAGSYNEQFF. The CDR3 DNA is TGTGCCAGCAGTGCTCTAGCGGGATCCTACAATGAGCAGTTCTTC.

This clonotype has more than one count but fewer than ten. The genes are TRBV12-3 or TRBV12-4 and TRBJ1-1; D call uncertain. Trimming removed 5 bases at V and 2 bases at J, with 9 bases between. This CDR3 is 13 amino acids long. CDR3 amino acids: CASSQQINTEAFF. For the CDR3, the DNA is TGTGCCAGCAGTCAACAGATAAACACTGAAGCTTTCTTT.

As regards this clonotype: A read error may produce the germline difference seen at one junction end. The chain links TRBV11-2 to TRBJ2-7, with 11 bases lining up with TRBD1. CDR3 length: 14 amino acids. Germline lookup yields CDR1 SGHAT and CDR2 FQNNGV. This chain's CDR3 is CASSPGQGAYDQYF. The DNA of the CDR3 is TGTGCCAGCAGCCCCGGACAGGGGGCCTACGATCAGTACTTC.

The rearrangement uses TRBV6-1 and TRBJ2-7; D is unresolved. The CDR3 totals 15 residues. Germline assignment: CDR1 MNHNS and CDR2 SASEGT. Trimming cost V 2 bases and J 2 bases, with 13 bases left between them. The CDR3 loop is CASSELSRRTYEQYF. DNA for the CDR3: TGTGCCAGCAGTGAACTGTCTAGAAGAACCTACGAGCAGTACTTC.

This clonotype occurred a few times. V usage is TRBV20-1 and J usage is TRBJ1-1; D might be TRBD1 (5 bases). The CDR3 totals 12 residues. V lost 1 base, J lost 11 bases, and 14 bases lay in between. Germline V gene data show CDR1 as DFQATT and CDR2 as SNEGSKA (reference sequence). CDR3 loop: CSARVWQGGAFF. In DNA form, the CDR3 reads TGCAGTGCTAGAGTTTGGCAGGGAGGGGCTTTCTTT.